This TCR beta chain is from a study of blood T cell repertoires in COVID-19. Study context: Sources were T cells, B-cell-depleted T cells, or PBMCs; the material itself was cDNA or gDNA.

Original data processing: The assay estimated nucleated cells by amplifying reference gene primers. Sequencing was performed with immunoSEQ multiplex PCR; in TCRdb, only in-frame clones are kept and a portion is missing. The V and J calls and clone size were taken over from that table, and D and trimming were inferred from the DNA. The sample lists roughly 250,000 clones, approximately 86% occurring once. Trimming removed 6 bases from V and 4 bases from J, with 16 bases in between. Germline CDR1 is SNHLY and CDR2 is FYNNEI. This CDR3 spans 15 amino acids. The clonotype comes from a woman in her forties or fifties who had recovered from COVID-19. Sequencing was performed on PBMCs or T cells enriched from blood (not recorded which). The chain employs TRBV2 and TRBJ2-1, with D perhaps matching TRBD1 (6 bases). The CDR3 region has the DNA TGTGCCAGCAGCCGTGACAGGTGGGGATACAATGAGCAGTTCTTC. Translated: CASSRDRWGYNEQFF.